This T cell receptor (beta chain) was sequenced during a study of blood T cell repertoires in COVID-19. Study details: T cells, B-cell-depleted T cells, or PBMCs provided the cDNA or gDNA that served as material.

Per the study methods: Nucleated cell number was recorded as an estimate derived from reference gene primer amplification. The data were produced by immunoSEQ multiplex PCR, yet TCRdb's version contains in-frame clones alone and is incomplete. V, J and clone size are those of that table, while D and trimming were read from the DNA. The sample consists of tens of thousands of clones, about 80% of them appearing once. Per the germline V gene, CDR1 is MDHEN and CDR2 is SYDVKM. The CDR3 is made up of 15 amino acids. V was shortened by 1 base and J by 3 bases, with 10 bases between the two germline ends. The TCR comes from a woman aged 70 to 79 with acute or convalescent COVID-19. The chain joins TRBV28 to TRBJ1-5; no clear D. The sample was peripheral blood. The CDR3 nucleotides are TGTGCCAGCAGTTTATCGGCAGGTCTCAATCAGCCCCAGCATTTT. Translated, it gives CASSLSAGLNQPQHF.